These 30 T cell receptor beta chains were sequenced from one sample in a study of neurological immune-mediated disorders. TCRdb independently ran MiXCR on the 5' RACE reads; one entry per CDR3 protein. The sample yields around 37,000 distinct CDR3 sequences, 14% seen once. The sequencing sample was made of PBMCs. The receptors derive from a woman between 50 and 59 years old with HTLV-1-associated myelopathy (HAM/TSP).

Many counts were recorded for this clonotype. The V gene is TRBV29-1, the J gene TRBJ1-2, with 10 bases identical to TRBD1. Germline loops: CDR1 SQVTM, CDR2 ANQGSEA. J was trimmed by 8 bases and V by 5 bases; bases with no gene match: 11. The CDR3 has 14 residues. Here the CDR3 reads CSVWGGQGPGGYTF. The CDR3 region has the DNA TGCAGCGTTTGGGGGGGACAGGGGCCTGGAGGCTACACCTTC.

This clonotype came up many times. This chain joins TRBV6-2 or TRBV6-3 and TRBJ2-3, with D perhaps matching TRBD1 or TRBD2 (5 bases each). V lost 4 bases and J lost 1, with 15 bases in between. The germline gives CDR1 MNHEY, CDR2 SVGEGT. The CDR3 extends over 16 amino acids. The CDR3 loop reads CASSWKRGGGTDTQYF. In nucleotides, the CDR3 is TGTGCCAGCAGTTGGAAGAGGGGCGGTGGCACAGATACGCAGTATTTT.

This clonotype was recorded many times. The CDR3 DNA is TGCGCCAGCAGCTTGGAATCTAACTATGGCTACACCTTC. It codes for CASSLESNYGYTF. The chain couples TRBV5-1 to TRBJ1-2; no reliable D call. Per the germline V gene, CDR1 is SGHRS and CDR2 is YFSETQ. This CDR3 comprises 13 residues. V dropped 0 bases and J dropped 0 bases, with 3 bases sitting between them.

In this sample, this clonotype turned up many times. The V gene is TRBV7-6, the J gene TRBJ2-2, with a weak D call TRBD1 (5 bases). The germline V gene encodes CDR1 SGHVS and CDR2 FNYEAQ. The germline V and J ends were trimmed by 2 bases and 4 bases, with 14 bases remaining between them. There are 16 residues in the CDR3. The CDR3 DNA is TGTGCCAGCAGCTTATTCCCCACAGGTGCCACCGGGGAGCTGTTTTTT. Its protein is CASSLFPTGATGELFF. Full variable domain (rest looked up from reference TRBV7-6 and TRBJ2-2): GAGVSQSPRYKVTKRGQDVALRCDPISGHVSLYWYRQALGQGPEFLTYFNYEAQQDKSGLPNDRFSAERPEGSISTLTIQRTEQRDSAMYRCASSLFPTGATGELFFGEGSRLTVL.

Many counts were recorded for this clonotype. The rearrangement links TRBV2 to TRBJ2-1; 7 nucleotides agree with TRBD1. Losses at the gene ends were 6 bases for V and 7 bases for J; bases not matched to a gene: 6. This CDR3 has 13 amino acids. Germline CDR1 SNHLY, CDR2 FYNNEI. CDR3 coding DNA: TGTGCCAGCAGGGACAGGTCAGGGAATGAGCAGTTCTTC. Its protein is CASRDRSGNEQFF.

In this sample, this clonotype turned up many times. V usage is TRBV20-1 and J usage is TRBJ2-4, with D perhaps TRBD2 (6 bases). The CDR3 covers 16 residues. Trimming removed 5 bases at V and 7 bases at J, with 24 bases between. Germline CDR1 and CDR2: DFQATT and SNEGSKA (reference sequence). The DNA for the CDR3 is TGCAGTGCTTCTACCGGGCGGGGACCCTTCCGCAACATTCAGTACTTC. Translation gives CSASTGRGPFRNIQYF.

This clonotype was observed many times. This sequence joins TRBV5-8 and TRBJ1-5; D is unclear. The CDR3 extends over 17 amino acids. Germline values: CDR1 SGHTS, CDR2 YDEGEE. Trimming took 1 base from V and 0 from J, leaving 14 bases between them. CDR3 residues: CASSLSVRSSSNQPQHF. For the CDR3, the DNA is TGTGCCAGCAGCTTGAGTGTACGGAGTAGTAGCAATCAGCCCCAGCATTTT. The variable domain in full, with the rest retrieved from reference TRBV5-8 and TRBJ1-5, is EAGVTQSPTHLIKTRGQQATLRCSPISGHTSVYWYQQALGLGLQFLLWYDEGEERNRGNFPPRFSGRQFPNYSSELNVNALELEDSALYLCASSLSVRSSSNQPQHFGDGTRLSIL.

The chain links TRBV6-6 to TRBJ1-5; D is perhaps TRBD1 (5 bases). Germline V gene data show CDR1 as MNHNY and CDR2 as SVGAGI (reference sequence). CDR3 length equals 16 residues. V lost 4 bases and J 9 bases, leaving 22 bases between the germline ends. This CDR3 reads CASSSPHGAGTRPQHF. The CDR3 DNA follows: TGTGCCAGCAGTTCCCCCCATGGTGCAGGGACTAGGCCCCAGCATTTT.

Points on this clonotype: The junction departs from germline at one end; a sequencing error may be responsible. The chain uses TRBV15 and TRBJ2-1, with D possibly being TRBD1 (6 bases). CDR3 size: 15 residues. The V gene's germline CDR1 is LNHNV and CDR2 YYDKDF (reference sequence). For the CDR3, the DNA is TGTGCTACCAGCAGAGATCTAGGACAGATCAGTGAGCAGTTCTTC. Its protein is CATSRDLGQISEQFF. The full variable domain, completed using reference TRBV15 and TRBJ2-1, is DAMVIQNPRYQVTQFGKPVTLSCSQTLNHNVMYWYQQKSSQAPKLLFHYYDKDFNNEADTPDNFQSRRPNTSFCFLDIRSPGLGDTAMYLCATSRDLGQISEQFFGPGTRLTVL.

This clonotype was picked up many times. This chain joins TRBV14 and TRBJ2-2; D call uncertain. This CDR3 comprises 15 residues. Germline CDR1 SGHDN, CDR2 FVKESK. Between the trimmed V and J ends, which lost 1 base and 3 bases, there was a span of 9 bases. CDR3 amino acids: CASSQGLGYTGELFF. For the CDR3, the DNA is TGTGCCAGCAGCCAAGGGTTGGGGTACACCGGGGAGCTGTTTTTT.

This clonotype was seen repeatedly, ten times or more. This sequence joins TRBV5-1 and TRBJ2-1; 11 nucleotides line up with TRBD2. Trimming at V came to 2 bases and at J to 7 bases, leaving 11 bases not matched to a gene. Germline values: CDR1 SGHRS, CDR2 YFSETQ. The CDR3 extends over 17 amino acids. The CDR3 DNA sequence: TGCGCCAGCAGCTTTTCGCAGACTAGCGGGGTTATGAATGAGCAGTTCTTC. Translating gives CASSFSQTSGVMNEQFF.

This clonotype showed up many times. CDR3 protein: CASSPGRLQETQYF. The CDR3 coding sequence is TGTGCCAGCAGCCCAGGACGGCTCCAAGAGACCCAGTACTTC. This chain uses TRBV7-8 with TRBJ2-5; D unresolved. There are 14 residues in the CDR3. Trimming removed 5 bases at V and 1 base at J, with 11 bases between. Per germline, CDR1 SGHVS and CDR2 FQNEAQ.

This clonotype has ten or more counts. The chain recombines TRBV27 with TRBJ2-7; D not resolved. Per the germline V gene, CDR1 is MNHEY and CDR2 is SMNVEV (reference sequence). The CDR3 loop spans 14 amino acids. The V gene lost 4 bases and the J gene lost 1 base, with 11 bases spanning the gap. CDR3 residues: CASSWGTRSYEQYV. In DNA, the CDR3 is TGTGCCAGCAGTTGGGGAACCAGGTCCTACGAGCAGTACGTC.

The sample holds a few counts of this clonotype. The CDR3 spells CASSLTGGQPQHF. In nucleotides, the CDR3 is TGTGCCAGCAGTTTAACCGGGGGTCAGCCCCAGCATTTT. The gene calls are TRBV12-3 or TRBV12-4 and TRBJ1-5; perhaps TRBD1 as D (5 bases). V lost 2 bases, J lost 6 bases, and 8 bases lay in between. This CDR3 is 13 amino acids long.

This clonotype was counted ten times or more. The V gene is TRBV7-2, the J gene TRBJ1-2; D is unclear. CDR1 and CDR2 (germline): SGHTA, FQGNSA. V dropped 2 bases and J dropped 1 base, with 8 bases sitting between them. This CDR3 has 14 residues. CDR3 region: CASSLFNSNYGYTF. The DNA for the CDR3 is TGTGCCAGCAGCTTATTTAACAGTAACTATGGCTACACCTTC.

This clonotype was counted once. This may arise from a read error, as a much more abundant clone is one base away. The genes are TRBV5-1 and TRBJ2-3; 7 bases are shared with TRBD2. Germline V gene sequence: CDR1 SGHRS, CDR2 YFSETQ. CDR3 length equals 16 residues. CDR3 sequence (DNA): TGCGCCAGCAGCTCCCTACTAGCGTCTCCCACAGATACGCAGAATTTT. Protein product: CASSSLLASPTDTQNF.

This clonotype was detected many times. The chain combines TRBV7-9 with TRBJ2-4; D is perhaps TRBD1 (6 bases). CDR1 and CDR2 from the germline V gene are SEHNR and FQNEAQ (reference sequence). The CDR3 runs 14 residues. Trimming stripped 5 bases from V and 9 bases from J, with 17 bases between. For the CDR3, the DNA is TGTGCCAGCAGCAAAAGACAGGATCTTGTCATTCAGTACTTC. Its protein product is CASSKRQDLVIQYF.

Judged by abundance, this clonotype is medium-sized. This rearrangement joins TRBV3-1 to TRBJ2-7; 7 bases line up with TRBD1. J was trimmed by 5 bases and V by 4 bases; bases with no gene match: 8. Germline V gene sequence: CDR1 LGHDT, CDR2 YNNKEL (reference sequence). The CDR3 extends over 14 amino acids. CDR3 amino acids: CASSPRTGRDEQYF. The CDR3 DNA is TGTGCCAGCAGCCCTAGGACAGGAAGGGACGAGCAGTACTTC.

This clonotype was detected ten times or more. V is TRBV20-1 and J is TRBJ2-4; tentative D call: TRBD2 (6 bases). The CDR3 has 11 amino acids. Germline V gene data show CDR1 as DFQATT and CDR2 as SNEGSKA (reference sequence). V was clipped by 5 bases and J by 7 bases, with 9 bases between them. CDR3 loop: CSAEGTNIQYF. As DNA, the CDR3 is TGCAGTGCTGAGGGGACTAACATTCAGTACTTC.

This clonotype was seen ten or more times. This chain joins TRBV6-5 and TRBJ2-1, with D tentatively TRBD2 (6 bases). This CDR3 contains 16 residues. Trimming removed 0 bases at V and 0 bases at J, with 9 bases between. Germline CDR1 and CDR2: MNHEY and SVGAGI. As DNA, the CDR3 is TGTGCCAGCAGTTACTCAGCGGGTGACTCCTACAATGAGCAGTTCTTC. This translates into CASSYSAGDSYNEQFF.

Ten or more counts support this clonotype. The rearrangement joins TRBV12-3 or TRBV12-4 to TRBJ1-2; the match to TRBD1 covers 8 bases. The CDR3 is 16 residues long. Losses at the gene ends were 10 bases for V and 4 bases for J; bases not matched to a gene: 17. The CDR3: CATGGQGARISYGYTF. CDR3 bases: TGTGCCACCGGGGGTCAGGGGGCGCGTATCTCCTATGGCTACACCTTC.

The sample holds many counts of this clonotype. The chain combines TRBV6-2 or TRBV6-3 with TRBJ1-5; D is undetermined. The germline CDR1 and CDR2 sequences are MNHEY and SVGEGT. V was pared by 9 bases and J by 5 bases, with 17 bases between. The CDR3 is made up of 14 amino acids. CDR3 nucleotide sequence: TGTGCCAGTAATAGGGATGGCGTGGATCAGCCCCAGCATTTT. Amino acid sequence: CASNRDGVDQPQHF.

This clonotype was counted many times. The J gene is TRBJ2-3, the V gene TRBV2; D is uncertain. The germline V and J ends were trimmed by 6 bases and 4 bases, with 11 bases remaining between them. This CDR3 spans 13 amino acids. In germline, CDR1 is SNHLY, CDR2 FYNNEI. DNA of the CDR3: TGTGCCAGCAGCACGCAGAATCCAGATACGCAGTATTTT. As protein: CASSTQNPDTQYF.

CDR3 sequence (DNA): TGCGCCAGCAGAACAACTAGCGAGGGGACCCAGTACTTC. Residues: CASRTTSEGTQYF. The chain joins TRBV5-1 to TRBJ2-5; 7 bases are shared with TRBD2. The ends lost 5 bases at V and 7 bases at J; junction bases unmatched: 8. The CDR3 length is 13 residues. CDR1 is SGHRS, CDR2 YFSETQ, per germline.

This clonotype was counted between two and nine times. CDR3 sequence (DNA): TGTGCCAGCAGTTCCCCCGGGGGCGCGAGTGAAAAACTGTTTTTT. Amino acid sequence: CASSSPGGASEKLFF. The gene calls are TRBV27 and TRBJ1-4, with D tentatively TRBD1 (6 bases). V shed 4 bases and J shed 7 bases, with 16 bases lying between them. This CDR3 spans 15 amino acids. CDR1 and CDR2 from the germline V gene are MNHEY and SMNVEV (reference sequence).

About this clonotype: Given a much more abundant clone one base away, this may be a read error. The CDR3 coding sequence is TGTGTCAACAGAAGGACAGTAGACACCGAAAAACTGTTTTTT. The encoded protein is CVNRRTVDTEKLFF. This rearrangement joins TRBV27 to TRBJ1-4, with D possibly being TRBD1 (6 bases). From germline, CDR1 is MNHEY and CDR2 SMNVEV (reference sequence). The CDR3 consists of 14 residues.

V usage is TRBV9 and J usage is TRBJ1-5; D is undetermined. The V end was cut by 4 bases, the J end by 2 bases, with 13 bases between. Looked up from germline, CDR1 is SGDLS and CDR2 is YYNGEE. The CDR3 is 15 amino acids. CDR3 DNA: TGTGCCAGCAGCACGAGGACGGTTGGCAATCAGCCCCAGCATTTT. This gives the protein CASSTRTVGNQPQHF.

This clonotype appeared many times. The chain carries TRBV7-2 and TRBJ1-6; TRBD1 matches at 9 bases. V was pared by 6 bases and J by 9 bases, with 6 bases of the junction left unmatched. The CDR3 runs 14 residues. Germline CDR1 and CDR2: SGHTA and FQGNSA. DNA for the CDR3: TGTGCCAGCAGTTCCACAGGGGGCCTTTCACCCCTCCACTTT. This encodes CASSSTGGLSPLHF. Complete variable domain (other parts from reference TRBV7-2 and TRBJ1-6): GAGVSQSPSNKVTEKGKDVELRCDPISGHTALYWYRQSLGQGLEFLIYFQGNSAPDKSGLPSDRFSAERTGGSVSTLTIQRTQQEDSAVYLCASSSTGGLSPLHFGNGTRLTVT.

Ten or more counts support this clonotype. The gene calls are TRBV3-1 and TRBJ1-4; D unresolved. Germline V gene sequence: CDR1 LGHDT, CDR2 YNNKEL (reference sequence). This CDR3 spans 12 amino acids. V shed 1 base and J shed 8 bases, with 5 bases lying between them. This CDR3 is CASSQVDEKLFF. The CDR3, as DNA: TGTGCCAGCAGCCAAGTGGACGAAAAACTGTTTTTT.

This clonotype showed up many times. The V gene is TRBV6-2 or TRBV6-3, the J gene TRBJ2-3; no firm D call. Looked up from germline, CDR1 is MNHEY and CDR2 is SVGEGT. The ends were cut back, 0 bases at V and 6 bases at J, with 10 bases in the middle. This CDR3 spans 14 amino acids. Written as DNA, the CDR3 is TGTGCCAGCAGTTACTCTTCGCTTAGGGATACGCAGTATTTT. Its translation is CASSYSSLRDTQYF.